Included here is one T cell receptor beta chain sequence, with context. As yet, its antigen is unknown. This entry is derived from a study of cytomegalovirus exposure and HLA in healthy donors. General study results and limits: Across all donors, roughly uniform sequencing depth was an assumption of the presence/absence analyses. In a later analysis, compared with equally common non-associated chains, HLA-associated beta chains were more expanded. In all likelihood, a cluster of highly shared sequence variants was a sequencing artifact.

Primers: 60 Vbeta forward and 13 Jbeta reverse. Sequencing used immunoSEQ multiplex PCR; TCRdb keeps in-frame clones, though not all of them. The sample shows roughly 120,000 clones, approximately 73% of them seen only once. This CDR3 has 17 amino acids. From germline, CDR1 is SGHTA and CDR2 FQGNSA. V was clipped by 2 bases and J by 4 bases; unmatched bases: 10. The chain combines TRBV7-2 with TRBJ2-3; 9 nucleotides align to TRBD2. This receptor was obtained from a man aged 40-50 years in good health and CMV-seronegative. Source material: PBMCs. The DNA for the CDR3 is TGTGCCAGCAGCTTAAGTCCAGCGGGGGGCGGATCAGATACGCAGTATTTT. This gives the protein CASSLSPAGGGSDTQYF.